This is a list of T cell receptor beta chains from one sample in a study of shared T cell receptors in the human thymus. Assay: immunoSEQ multiplex PCR; the TCRdb copy retains only in-frame clones and omits some. The table includes 540,000 or so clones, 70% to 80% detected once. The data were also submitted as part of a second study, on human thymus T cells.

Sequencing was performed on thymocytes. Receptors originate from a boy younger than two with a congenital heart defect. The CDR3 runs from the conserved cysteine through the conserved F or W. The order of the fields is D gene, J gene, clone size, V gene, CDR3 DNA, CDR3 protein. The D gene is left open where the match is weak. A clone size is listed for some rows: how often the clone was seen (once, few, many), or a class if it is expanded.

TRBD1 | TRBJ1-1 | few | TRBV29-1 | TGCAGCGTGCCCCGGGACAGGGGAACTAACACTGAAGCTTTCTTT | CSVPRDRGTNTEAFF
- | TRBJ1-2 | - | TRBV4-3 | TGCGCCAGCAGCCAAGATCTCGCAGGGGCGGAAGGCTACACCTTC | CASSQDLAGAEGYTF
- | TRBJ1-5 | - | TRBV7-8 | TGTGCCAGCAGCTCGGGTGGGCAGCCCCAGCATTTT | CASSSGGQPQHF
- | TRBJ1-2 | once | TRBV5-4 | TGTGCCAGCAGCTTGGGGAAGAGGGGGTCCTATGGCTACACCTTC | CASSLGKRGSYGYTF
- | TRBJ1-2 | - | TRBV18 | TGTGCCAGCTCACCACCTTCAGGGGCCGGCTACACCTTC | CASSPPSGAGYTF
TRBD2 | TRBJ2-7 | - | TRBV5-4 | TGTGCCAGCAGTCAAAGGACTAGCGGACCCTACGAGCAGTACTTC | CASSQRTSGPYEQYF
- | TRBJ2-5 | - | TRBV7-8 | TGTGCCAGCAGCTCCCGTGTACAAGAGACCCAGTACTTC | CASSSRVQETQYF
- | TRBJ2-7 | once | TRBV21-1 | TGTGCCAGCAGCAAAGAGACAGGGGCGAGCAACGAGCAGTACTTC | CASSKETGASNEQYF
- | TRBJ1-1 | - | TRBV4-3 | TGCGCCAGCACCCCTAACAACAGACCAAACACTGAAGCTTTCTTT | CASTPNNRPNTEAFF
TRBD2 | TRBJ2-7 | few | TRBV4-2 | TGTGCCAGCAGCCAGAGGGCGGCAAACCGAGGACTAGCGGAGATATACGAGCAGTACTTC | CASSQRAANRGLAEIYEQYF
TRBD2 | TRBJ2-7 | - | TRBV13 | TGTGCCAGCAGCTTAGGCCGGCCTAGCGGGTCCCCTAGCTCCTACGAGCAGTACTTC | CASSLGRPSGSPSSYEQYF
TRBD2 | TRBJ2-2 | once | TRBV9 | TGTGCCAGCAGCGCCGGGACTAGCGGGAGAGGTACCGGGGAGCTGTTTTTT | CASSAGTSGRGTGELFF
- | TRBJ2-3 | - | TRBV5-1 | TGCGCCAGCAGCCCACCCCCACAGCTTAGGAACACAGATACGCAGTATTTT | CASSPPPQLRNTDTQYF
- | TRBJ1-3 | - | TRBV7-9 | TGTGCCAGCAGCTTAGCGTTGGGTCCAGCGTCCGGAAACACCATATATTTT | CASSLALGPASGNTIYF
- | TRBJ1-2 | - | TRBV5-8 | TGTGCCAGCAGCTTCTGGTCCCCTTCCGAGAGTTATAACTATGGCTACACCTTC | CASSFWSPSESYNYGYTF
- | TRBJ2-5 | - | TRBV7-2 | TGTGCCAGCAGCTTAGGGTCTAGCGAGAAGGAGACCCAGTACTTC | CASSLGSSEKETQYF
TRBD1 | TRBJ2-1 | - | TRBV15 | TGTGCCACCAGCCCCCGGACAGGGGAAAGGAATGAGCAGTTCTTC | CATSPRTGERNEQFF
TRBD1 | TRBJ2-7 | - | TRBV30 | TGTGCCTGGGCCGAACGACAGGGGACCTACGAGCAGTACTTC | CAWAERQGTYEQYF
- | TRBJ1-5 | few | TRBV7-2 | TGTGCCAGCAGCCCGGGGGGCAATCAGCCCCAGCATTTT | CASSPGGNQPQHF
- | TRBJ1-1 | - | TRBV2 | TGTGCCAGCAGGCCCGGACAGAACACTAACACTGAAGCTTTCTTT | CASRPGQNTNTEAFF